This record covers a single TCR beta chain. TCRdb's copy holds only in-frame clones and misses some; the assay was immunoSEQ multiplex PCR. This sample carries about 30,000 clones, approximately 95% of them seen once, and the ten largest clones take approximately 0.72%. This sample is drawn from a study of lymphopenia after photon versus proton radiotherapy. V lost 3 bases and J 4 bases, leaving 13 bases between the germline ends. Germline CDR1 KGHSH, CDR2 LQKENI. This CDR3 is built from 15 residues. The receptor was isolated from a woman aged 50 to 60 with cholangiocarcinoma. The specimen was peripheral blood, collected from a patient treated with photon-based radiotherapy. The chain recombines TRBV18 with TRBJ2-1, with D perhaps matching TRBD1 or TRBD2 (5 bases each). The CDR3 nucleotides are TGTGCCAGCTCACCTCCCGTCTGGGGGTACAATGAGCAGTTCTTC. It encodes CASSPPVWGYNEQFF. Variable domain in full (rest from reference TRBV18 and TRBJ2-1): NAGVMQNPRHLVRRRGQEARLRCSPMKGHSHVYWYRQLPEEGLKFMVYLQKENIIDESGMPKERFSAEFPKEGPSILRIQQVVRGDSAAYFCASSPPVWGYNEQFFGPGTRLTVL.